The 9 T cell receptor beta chains given below trace back to one sample, sequenced in a study of cytomegalovirus exposure and HLA in healthy donors. PCR employed 60 Vbeta and 13 Jbeta primers. Only in-frame clones appear in the TCRdb table, and some are missing; sequencing was by immunoSEQ multiplex PCR. The table shows about 190,000 clones, with roughly three quarters occurring only once. Specimen: PBMCs. Receptors were obtained from a woman aged 18-29 years in good health and CMV-seronegative.

This clone was detected only once. The rearrangement joins TRBV6-6 to TRBJ1-2, with 7 bases matching TRBD1. CDR1 MNHNY and CDR2 SVGAGI come from the germline V gene (reference sequence). Trimming took 4 bases from V and 7 from J; bases not matched to a gene: 6. The CDR3 loop spans 13 amino acids. DNA of the CDR3: TGTGCCAGCAGTTCCTACAGGGGAGGTGGCTACACCTTC. Encoded protein: CASSSYRGGGYTF.

The chain employs TRBV6-4 and TRBJ2-1; perhaps TRBD2 as D (6 bases). The CDR3 spans 12 residues. V lost 4 bases, J lost 7 bases, and 8 bases lay in between. Looked up from germline, CDR1 is MRHNA and CDR2 is SNTAGT. The CDR3 region has the DNA TGTGCCAGCAGTGCAGGGACTAATGAGCAGTTCTTC. Protein sequence: CASSAGTNEQFF.

In DNA, the CDR3 is TGTGCCAGCAGTTCGGACCCCCAAAGGAGGTCCCAGCATTTT. Residues: CASSSDPQRRSQHF. The chain employs TRBV28 and TRBJ1-5; D gene ambiguous. The CDR3 sequence is 14 residues long. The V and J ends lost 4 bases and 11 bases respectively, with 18 bases between them. Per the germline V gene, CDR1 is MDHEN and CDR2 is SYDVKM.

The CDR3 sequence: CASSQVGSGRGYEQYF. DNA of the CDR3: TGCGCCAGCAGCCAAGTAGGGAGCGGGAGAGGGTACGAGCAGTACTTC. The V and J genes are TRBV4-1 and TRBJ2-7, with TRBD2 matching 8 bases. J was trimmed by 4 bases and V by 1 base; bases with no gene match: 9. In germline, CDR1 is MGHRA, CDR2 YSYEKL. The CDR3 length is 16 residues.

The chain joins TRBV20-1 to TRBJ2-1; TRBD2 agrees at 10 bases. This CDR3 is 11 amino acids long. Trimming removed 5 bases from V and 9 bases from J; junction bases left unmatched: 1. The germline gives CDR1 DFQATT, CDR2 SNEGSKA (reference sequence). CDR3 nucleotides: TGCAGTGCTTTAGCGGGAGGTGAGCAGTTCTTC. Protein: CSALAGGEQFF.

In its sample, this clone was seen a few times. This chain uses TRBV6-5 with TRBJ1-1; possibly TRBD1 for D (6 bases). V was cut by 7 bases and J by 1 base, with 16 bases left in between. In germline, CDR1 is MNHEY, CDR2 SVGAGI. The CDR3 length is 15 residues. CDR3 amino acids: CASTEGGAENTEAFF. CDR3 DNA: TGTGCCAGCACCGAAGGGGGGGCCGAGAACACTGAAGCTTTCTTT.

The chain is built from TRBV27 and TRBJ1-2; 7 positions match TRBD1. This CDR3 spans 14 amino acids. V shed 2 bases, J shed 3 bases, and the junction held 3 bases outside the gene matches. Germline V gene sequence: CDR1 MNHEY, CDR2 SMNVEV (reference sequence). CDR3 DNA sequence: TGTGCCAGCAGTTTAGCAGGGGGGTACTATGGCTACACCTTC. This sequence encodes CASSLAGGYYGYTF.

The chain uses TRBV28 and TRBJ1-2, with 9 bases matching TRBD1. J was trimmed by 6 bases and V by 3 bases; bases with no gene match: 5. Germline V CDR1 and CDR2: MDHEN, SYDVKM. This CDR3 has 14 amino acids. The CDR3 is CASSFGTGIDGYTF. CDR3 DNA: TGTGCCAGCAGTTTTGGGACAGGGATCGATGGCTACACCTTC.

The V call is TRBV6-6, the J call TRBJ2-7; D may be TRBD1 (6 bases). V was trimmed by 6 bases and J by 2 bases, leaving 11 bases between them. The CDR3 is 13 residues long. CDR1 and CDR2 (germline): MNHNY, SVGAGI (reference sequence). DNA of the CDR3: TGTGCCAGCAGATGGACAGCAGCCTACGAGCAGTACTTC. This sequence encodes CASRWTAAYEQYF.